The clone carrying this T cell receptor beta chain was counted a few times. The entry originates in a study of blood T cell repertoires in COVID-19. The ends were cut back, 0 bases at V and 3 bases at J, with 18 bases in the middle. The length of the CDR3 is 18 residues. The germline V gene encodes CDR1 LGHNT and CDR2 FRNRAP. Clones were sequenced by immunoSEQ multiplex PCR, and TCRdb holds only the in-frame ones, with some missing. The sample shows around 150,000 clones, around 80% of them seen only once. Sequencing was done on a sample of PBMCs or T cells enriched from blood (not recorded which). The sequence was collected from a man between 40 and 49 years old who had recovered from COVID-19. This chain uses TRBV12-5 with TRBJ1-5, with no clear D. The chain's CDR3 is CASGLVLSSSRDNQPQHF. The CDR3 DNA reads as TGTGCTAGTGGTTTGGTACTTTCATCGAGTAGAGACAATCAGCCCCAGCATTTT.